The following is a T cell receptor beta chain sequence with its context. Antigen specificity is unknown. This entry comes from a study of CD8+CD57+ T cells in acquired aplastic anemia. Looking at the study overall: DNA recovered from sorted CD4+ and CD8+ cells had a mean of around 3.2 ug.

Researchers used genomic DNA as the template to profile TCR beta VDJ and CDR3. One entry per CDR3 protein results from TCRdb running MiXCR on the reads. Seen here are around 250,000 distinct CDR3 sequences, approximately 82% observed once, and the top ten hold 40% to 55%. Study observations and caveats: Between patients and controls, CD8+ Simpson's diversity did not vary significantly. Patients and controls shared over 25 CD8+ CDR3 sequences, which appeared highly expressed in patients and within their immunodominant clones.

The patients chosen for sequencing had shown expansion of CD8+CD57+ cells (detected by flow cytometry). Every one of the patients had aplastic anemia (severe, acquired). This CDR3 contains 14 residues. Germline CDR1 SGHRS, CDR2 YFSETQ. Losses at the gene ends were 6 bases for V and 9 bases for J; bases not matched to a gene: 10. The chain recombines TRBV5-1 with TRBJ1-4; the match to TRBD1 covers 8 bases. The source of this sequence is a human donor with aplastic anemia. Sequencing input: sorted CD4+, CD8+, or CD8+CD57+ T cells (not recorded which) from PBMCs. CDR3 DNA: TGCGCCAGCAAGGCAGGGGGCTATGTCCAAAAACTGTTTTTT. It codes for CASKAGGYVQKLFF.